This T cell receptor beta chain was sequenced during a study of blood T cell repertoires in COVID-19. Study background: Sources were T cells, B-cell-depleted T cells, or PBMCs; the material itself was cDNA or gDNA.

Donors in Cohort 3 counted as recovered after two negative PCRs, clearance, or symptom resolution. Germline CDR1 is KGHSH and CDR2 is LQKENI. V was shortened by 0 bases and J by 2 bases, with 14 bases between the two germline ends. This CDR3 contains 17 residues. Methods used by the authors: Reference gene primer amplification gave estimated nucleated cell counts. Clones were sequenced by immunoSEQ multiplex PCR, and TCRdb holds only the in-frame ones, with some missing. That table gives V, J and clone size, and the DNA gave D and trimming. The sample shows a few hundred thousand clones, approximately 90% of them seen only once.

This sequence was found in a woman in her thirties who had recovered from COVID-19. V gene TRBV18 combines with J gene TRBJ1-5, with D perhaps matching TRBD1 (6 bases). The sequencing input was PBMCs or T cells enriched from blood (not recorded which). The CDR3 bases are TGTGCCAGCTCACCACCGGCGGGGGCAGGGGGCAATCAGCCCCAGCATTTT. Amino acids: CASSPPAGAGGNQPQHF. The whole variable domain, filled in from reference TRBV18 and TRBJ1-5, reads NAGVMQNPRHLVRRRGQEARLRCSPMKGHSHVYWYRQLPEEGLKFMVYLQKENIIDESGMPKERFSAEFPKEGPSILRIQQVVRGDSAAYFCASSPPAGAGGNQPQHFGDGTRLSIL.